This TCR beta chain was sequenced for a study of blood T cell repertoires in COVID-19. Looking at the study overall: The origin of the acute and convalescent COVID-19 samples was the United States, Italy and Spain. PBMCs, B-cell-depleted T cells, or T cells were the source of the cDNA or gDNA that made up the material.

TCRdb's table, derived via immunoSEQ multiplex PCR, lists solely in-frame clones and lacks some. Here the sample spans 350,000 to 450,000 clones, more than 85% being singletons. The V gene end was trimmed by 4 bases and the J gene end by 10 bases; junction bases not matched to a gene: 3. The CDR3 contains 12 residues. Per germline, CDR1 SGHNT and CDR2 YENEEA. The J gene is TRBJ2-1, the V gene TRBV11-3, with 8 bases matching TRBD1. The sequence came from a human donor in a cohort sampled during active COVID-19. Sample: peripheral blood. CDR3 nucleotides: TGTGCCAGCAGCTCCAGACAGGGGGAGCAGTTCTTC. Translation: CASSSRQGEQFF.